This TCR beta chain was captured in a study of human CD8 memory T cell subsets. Trimming took 8 bases from V and 6 from J; bases not matched to a gene: 12. The CDR3 runs to 16 residues. The germline CDR1 and CDR2 sequences are LNHDA and SQIVND (reference sequence). Study-wide results and limits: There was only minimal overlap between the repertoires of stem-like memory and precursor exhausted T cells.

Generation of TCR beta libraries used UMI-labeled 5' RACE. Authors' data handling: Between about 2,800 and 18,000 functional CDR3 beta clonotypes were found per TCR beta library. TCRdb fed the 5' RACE reads into MiXCR, producing one record per CDR3 protein. The V and J calls and clone size are TCRdb's, not the authors'. This table has about 7,900 distinct CDR3 sequences, 3.9% appearing once. This clonotype was counted ten times or more. What it binds is unknown. This rearrangement joins TRBV19 to TRBJ2-1, with TRBD2 matching over 11 bases. The material sequenced was CD8+ T cells from PBMCs. This clonotype was obtained from a human donor in good health. CDR3 nucleotide sequence: TGTGCCAGTCACCCCCTGACTAGCGGGAATCCCAATGAGCAGTTCTTC. Amino acids: CASHPLTSGNPNEQFF.